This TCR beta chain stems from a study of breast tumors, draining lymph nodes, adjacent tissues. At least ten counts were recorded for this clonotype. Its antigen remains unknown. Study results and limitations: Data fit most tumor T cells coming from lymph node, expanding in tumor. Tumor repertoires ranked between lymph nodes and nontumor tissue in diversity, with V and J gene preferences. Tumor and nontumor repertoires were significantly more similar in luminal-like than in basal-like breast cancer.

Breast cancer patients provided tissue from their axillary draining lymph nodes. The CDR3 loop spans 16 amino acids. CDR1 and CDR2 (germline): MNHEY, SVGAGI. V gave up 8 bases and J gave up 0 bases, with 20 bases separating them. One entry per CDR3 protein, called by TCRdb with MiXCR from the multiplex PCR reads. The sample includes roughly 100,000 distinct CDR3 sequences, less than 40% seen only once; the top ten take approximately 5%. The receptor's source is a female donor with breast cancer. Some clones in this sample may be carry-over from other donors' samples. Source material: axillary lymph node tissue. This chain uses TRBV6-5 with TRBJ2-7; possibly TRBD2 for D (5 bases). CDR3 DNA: TGTGCCAGCTTGGAGGTGGATTTTCACTTCTCCTACGAGCAGTACTTC. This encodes CASLEVDFHFSYEQYF.